Listed below are T cell receptor beta chains from one sample, sequenced in a study of T-cell memory formation after mild COVID-19. MiXCR, applied by TCRdb to the 5' RACE reads, yields one record per CDR3 protein. This sample has about half a million distinct CDR3 sequences, with 15% to 20% found just once. Source material: PBMCs or a T cell subset sorted from them (not recorded which). The receptor set was obtained from an adult woman who had mild COVID-19 (a few samples of this study predate the infection). Cell type and time point are not known. The CDR3 runs from the conserved cysteine through the conserved F or W. A D gene is named only where the DNA matches it firmly. Rows may omit the clone size; those that give it use once, few, many or a size class.

D gene	J gene	V gene	clone size	CDR3 protein	CDR3 DNA
-	TRBJ2-7	TRBV12-3/TRBV12-4	few	CASSLSLASSEQYF	TGTGCCAGCAGTTTAAGCCTAGCATCCTCCGAGCAGTACTTC
TRBD1	TRBJ1-2	TRBV15	few	CATSIFQGDRYGYTF	TGTGCCACCAGCATTTTCCAGGGGGACCGGTATGGCTACACCTTC
TRBD2	TRBJ2-5	TRBV4-1	-	CASSPLQASGSETQYF	TGCGCCAGCAGCCCCCTCCAGGCTAGCGGTTCGGAGACCCAGTACTTC
-	TRBJ1-5	TRBV2	-	CASNDRTGGNQPQHF	TGTGCCAGCAATGACAGGACCGGTGGCAATCAGCCCCAGCATTTT
-	TRBJ2-1	TRBV24-1	few	CATSDSMASSYNEQFF	TGTGCCACCAGTGATTCGATGGCGAGCTCCTACAATGAGCAGTTCTTC
TRBD2	TRBJ2-5	TRBV12-3/TRBV12-4	few	CASRRSGLAGGQYQETQYF	TGTGCCAGCAGGCGGTCAGGACTAGCGGGGGGCCAGTACCAAGAGACCCAGTACTTC
-	TRBJ2-7	TRBV10-3	-	CAISEEDSHEQYF	TGTGCCATCAGTGAGGAAGACTCCCACGAGCAGTACTTC
-	TRBJ1-1	TRBV7-9	-	CASSIEQGAEAFF	TGTGCCAGCAGCATTGAACAGGGAGCTGAAGCTTTCTTT
-	TRBJ1-1	TRBV5-1	-	CASSLEPNTEAFF	TGCGCCAGCAGCTTGGAACCGAACACTGAAGCTTTCTTT
-	TRBJ2-3	TRBV2	-	CASTYQSDTQYF	TGTGCCAGCACTTATCAGTCAGATACGCAGTATTTT
TRBD1	TRBJ1-2	TRBV7-9	once	CASSDGQGPHF	TGTGCCAGCAGCGACGGACAGGGGCCGCACTTC
-	TRBJ2-7	TRBV10-3	-	CAISESGASYEQYF	TGTGCCATCAGTGAGTCGGGGGCCTCCTACGAGCAGTACTTC
TRBD2	TRBJ2-1	TRBV12-3/TRBV12-4	many	CASSLGTSGAYNEQFF	TGTGCCAGCAGTTTAGGGACTAGCGGGGCCTACAATGAGCAGTTCTTC
TRBD1	TRBJ2-5	TRBV7-9	-	CASSLGDREQETQYF	TGTGCCAGCAGCTTAGGAGACAGGGAACAAGAGACCCAGTACTTC